This T cell receptor beta chain was documented in a study of blood T cell repertoires in COVID-19. In the study overall: Samples representing acute and convalescent COVID-19 were sourced from the United States, Italy and Spain. T cells, B-cell-depleted T cells, or PBMCs provided the cDNA or gDNA that served as material.

Original handling: Using reference gene primer amplification, nucleated cell counts were estimated. Data came from immunoSEQ multiplex PCR; TCRdb stores just in-frame clones and leaves some out. The V and J calls and clone size come from that table; D and trimming were worked out from the DNA. The table shows roughly 90,000 clones, with about 80% occurring only once. V was shortened by 1 base and J by 4 bases, with 13 bases between the two germline ends. CDR3 size: 15 residues. CDR1 is SEHNR and CDR2 is FQNEAQ in the germline V gene (reference sequence). Sample: peripheral blood. The rearrangement links TRBV7-9 to TRBJ2-5, with D possibly being TRBD1 (6 bases). The TCR sequence derives from a human donor in a cohort sampled during active COVID-19. CDR3 nucleotides: TGTGCCAGCAGCTTAGGAAGGGGGTCTCGAGAGACCCAGTACTTC. Amino acid sequence: CASSLGRGSRETQYF.